Sequencing of this T cell receptor (beta chain) was carried out in a study of T cells in Graves' hyperthyroidism and ophthalmopathy. Trimming at V came to 7 bases and at J to 8 bases, leaving 8 bases not matched to a gene. Germline loops: CDR1 SQVTM, CDR2 ANQGSEA. The CDR3 has 12 amino acids. Authors of the study amplified TCR beta CDR3 regions from RNA transcripts. The HTBI primer set was used in a first-round RT-PCR of the TCR CDR3. TCRdb redid the calling of the multiplex PCR reads with MiXCR, one entry per CDR3 protein. This sample has around 660,000 distinct CDR3 sequences, with about 45% found just once. For the diagnoses, clinical symptoms, serum thyroxine and TRAb, thyroid ultrasound and orbital computed tomography were used.

The sequenced material came from peripheral blood or thyroid tissue (not recorded which). The chain couples TRBV29-1 to TRBJ1-1, with 9 positions matching TRBD1. The sequence came from an adult man with Graves' disease, either hyperthyroidism or ophthalmopathy (not recorded which). CDR3 sequence: CSGIGTGTEAFF. For the CDR3, the DNA is TGCAGCGGTATCGGGACAGGGACAGAAGCTTTCTTT.